The T cell receptor beta chain under discussion was sequenced for a study of long-term antiretroviral therapy in people with HIV (dated by TCRdb to between 2021 and 2024). In the study overall: The earliest samples were collected roughly a decade before the 2015 WHO recommendation for immediate ART, at a time when ART was usually postponed until CD4 counts fell. Whether ART initiation and durable HIV suppression were associated with changes in peripheral blood TRB repertoire composition and diversity was tested in a retrospective serial study. From 25 to 30 adults with confirmed HIV infection, the cohort provided fewer than 200 cryopreserved PBMC samples, gathered serially across a mean of around six years (range 1-12). Among the 30 or so participants with HIV, ten to twelve were female. No cross-contamination during QIAcube processing turned up in test extractions that ran a monoclonal T-cell line alongside around 32 polyclonal samples. Overall study outcomes, separate from this receptor: Since PBMC availability was limited, sequencing covered only the TCR beta chain, with no alpha chain pairing. Narrower CDR3 length ranges were observed in HIV repertoires than in controls, and an antigen-experienced repertoire with only a slight naive shift after ART was suggested by the network structure. Expanded TRB clones identified before ART initiation dominated the repertoire across all time points, though the dominance fluctuated and decreased in many PLHIV after ART. A significant increase in TRB diversity was found to be associated with ART initiation, although TRB diversity was observed to remain significantly below that of transplant donor controls even after long-term ART. Inferences about post-ART repertoire changes are limited because no data were available on ART adherence, viral resistance or therapy changes. Unsorted PBMC were profiled instead of sorted CD4+ and CD8+ T cells because pre-ART samples had limited cell numbers. The samples were dated from about 2003 to 2018, and the ART regimens that were used may be less effective than current ART regimens.

The immunoSEQ hsTCRB v3.0 assay was used at survey level resolution for TRB variable region sequencing. The targeted TRB sequencing depth was roughly 35,000-50,000 T-cell genomes per sample. Pooled TRB libraries were sequenced on an Illumina MiSeq with a v3 150-cycle kit. Under the source paper's analysis protocol: Analysis of repertoires was carried out in R inside a reproducible Nextflow workflow spanning QC, data transformation and analysis. LymphoSeq2, an R package for exploring AIRR-Seq data, was used to implement custom analyses. Several samples yielding fewer than 5000 total TRB sequences were excluded, leaving 188 analyzed HIV repertoires. Of the approximately 190 retained HIV repertoires, about 60 were collected before and 120 to 140 after ART initiation. Repertoires were downsampled to 5000 TRB nucleotide sequences, and summary statistics were averaged over 100 downsampling iterations. Only TRB sequences with CDR3 regions of at least seven amino acids were retained for analysis. Diversity was measured with a Shannon entropy-derived clonality score and the Gini coefficient. In the repertoire networks, any two of the top 5000 CDR3 amino acid sequences were linked whenever the two sequences differed by an edit distance of one. GLIPH2 predicted antigen specificity groups and MHC restriction for TRB CDR3 amino acid sequences. To flag known CMV, EBV, HIV or tissue antigen associations, CDR3 amino acid sequences were matched against VDJdb and McPAS-TCR. Pre-ART, post-ART and control groups were compared with Wilcoxon signed-rank tests and Holm-Bonferroni correction. Drawn from immuneACCESS, this table holds only the in-frame rearrangements with V and J called that TCRdb kept. Clones are partly lost; checked studies trace under half to an unresolved V gene and leave the rest unexplained. The V and J calls and clone size come from that table; D and trimming were worked out from the DNA. The table for this sample lists about 38,000 clones; approximately 79% of them were counted only once. The ten largest clonotypes hold about 5.2% of the sample.

Participants were included only if at least one PBMC sample before ART initiation and at least two post-ART samples were available. Every participant with HIV received treatment in the United States of America. Before DNA extraction, cryopreserved samples containing about 1-10 million PBMC were thawed and washed. At the time of the earliest PBMC sample for each participant with HIV, ages ranged from roughly 23 to 60 years. PBMC samples from each participant spanned 1-4 timepoints before ART initiation and 2-8 timepoints after ART initiation, with a median of 7 samples. For every participant, serial HIV viral load, CD4+ T-cell count, ART history and demographic data were obtained. Genomic DNA was extracted from unsorted PBMC with a Qiagen kit on a QIAcube, processed in batches of 12 samples. The germline V gene yields SGHVS for CDR1 and FQNEAQ for CDR2. Trimming removed 1 base from V and 2 bases from J, leaving 6 bases between the germline ends. The CDR3 runs 13 amino acids, cysteine and phenylalanine included. Of the read, only the CDR3 DNA is kept; its 39 bases are in frame from base 1.

To note about this clone: Its antigen is unknown. No qualities accompany the bases; no much larger clone lies one base away.

The sequences come from unsorted PBMCs, collected 1.5 years after starting antiretroviral therapy. The rearranged segments are TRBV7-8 and TRBJ2-7; a confident D gene designation cannot be given. The clonotype was recovered from a man in his late teens or twenties with HIV. The nucleotide sequence is given as TGTGCCAGCAGCTTAGGTACAGCCTACGAGCAGTACTTC. Translated, this gives CASSLGTAYEQYF.